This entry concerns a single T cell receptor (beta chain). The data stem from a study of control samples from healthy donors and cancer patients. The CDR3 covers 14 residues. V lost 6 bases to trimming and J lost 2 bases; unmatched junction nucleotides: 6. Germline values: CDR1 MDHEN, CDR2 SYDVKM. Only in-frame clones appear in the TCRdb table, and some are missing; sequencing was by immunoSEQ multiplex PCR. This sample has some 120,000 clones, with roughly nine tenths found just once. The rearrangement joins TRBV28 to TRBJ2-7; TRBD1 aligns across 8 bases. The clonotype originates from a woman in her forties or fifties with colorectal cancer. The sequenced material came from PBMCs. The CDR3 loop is CASRAGTGAYEQYF. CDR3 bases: TGTGCCAGCAGAGCCGGGACAGGAGCCTACGAGCAGTACTTC.